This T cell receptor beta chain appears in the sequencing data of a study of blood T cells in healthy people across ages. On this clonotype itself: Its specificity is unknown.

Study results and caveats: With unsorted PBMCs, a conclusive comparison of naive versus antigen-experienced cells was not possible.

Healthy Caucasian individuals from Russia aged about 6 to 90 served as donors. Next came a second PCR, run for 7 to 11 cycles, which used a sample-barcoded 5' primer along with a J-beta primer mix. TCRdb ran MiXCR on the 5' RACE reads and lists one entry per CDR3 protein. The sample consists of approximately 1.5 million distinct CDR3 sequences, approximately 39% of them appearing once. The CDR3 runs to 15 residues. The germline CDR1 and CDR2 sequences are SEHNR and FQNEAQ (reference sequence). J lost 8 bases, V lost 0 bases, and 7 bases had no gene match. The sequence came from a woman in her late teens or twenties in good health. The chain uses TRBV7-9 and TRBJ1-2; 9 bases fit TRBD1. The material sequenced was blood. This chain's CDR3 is CASSLAVGTGLGYTF. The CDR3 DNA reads TGTGCCAGCAGCTTAGCTGTCGGGACAGGGTTGGGCTACACCTTC.